This T cell receptor (beta chain) was identified during a study of blood T cell repertoires in COVID-19. As for the study in general: Nucleic acid was either cDNA or gDNA, and it came from T cells, B-cell-depleted T cells, or PBMCs.

The CDR3 loop spans 14 amino acids. Germline assignment: CDR1 MNHEY and CDR2 SMNVEV (reference sequence). With 2 bases removed from V and 4 bases from J, the gap between germline ends came to 6 bases. Per the original data handling: Nucleated cell counts were estimated from reference gene primer amplification. Using immunoSEQ multiplex PCR, the repertoire was profiled, and TCRdb retains in-frame clones only, with some absent. From that table come the V and J calls and clone size; the DNA was used to work out D and trimming. The sample comprises more than 95,000 clones, roughly four fifths of which are singletons, and 3.8% rests with the top ten.

Input material: peripheral blood. This sequence joins TRBV27 and TRBJ1-6; D is unclear. This receptor was obtained from a woman between 45 and 60 years old with acute or convalescent COVID-19. In nucleotides, the CDR3 is TGTGCCAGCAGTTTACTCGGGTATAATTCACCCCTCCACTTT. It yields the protein CASSLLGYNSPLHF.